The 13 T cell receptor beta chains listed next were all sequenced from one sample in a study of cytomegalovirus exposure and HLA in healthy donors. It was with 60 Vbeta and 13 Jbeta primers that the PCR ran. Only in-frame clones appear in the TCRdb table, and some are missing; sequencing was by immunoSEQ multiplex PCR. Here the sample spans approximately 170,000 clones, 85% being singletons. Sequencing used PBMCs. Source of these receptors: a boy aged 2 to 9 in good health and CMV-seronegative.

The chain carries TRBV2 and TRBJ2-1; a weak D match, TRBD2 (5 bases). Trimming took off 7 bases at V and 1 base at J, with 11 bases between the two ends. The CDR3 extends over 14 amino acids. Per germline, CDR1 SNHLY and CDR2 FYNNEI. The CDR3 here is CASTGRDSYNEQFF. The CDR3 coding sequence is TGTGCCAGCACCGGTCGGGATTCCTACAATGAGCAGTTCTTC.

The V and J genes are TRBV5-1 and TRBJ1-3; D gene ambiguous. The germline CDR1 and CDR2 sequences are SGHRS and YFSETQ. The CDR3 loop spans 14 amino acids. Trimming stripped 3 bases from V and 0 bases from J, with 7 bases between. This CDR3 is CASSSGSSGNTIYF. The CDR3 DNA sequence: TGCGCCAGCAGCTCGGGTAGCTCTGGAAACACCATATATTTT.

This clone showed up just once. The rearrangement uses TRBV7-9 and TRBJ2-7, with 9 bases identical to TRBD1. With V trimmed by 5 bases and J by 4 bases, 6 bases remained unmatched. This CDR3 is 14 amino acids long. The germline CDR1 and CDR2 sequences are SEHNR and FQNEAQ (reference sequence). CDR3 sequence reads: CASSPRTGVYEQYF. In DNA, the CDR3 is TGTGCCAGCAGCCCCCGGACAGGGGTGTACGAGCAGTACTTC. Supplemented by reference TRBV7-9 and TRBJ2-7, the full variable domain reads DTGVSQNPRHKITKRGQNVTFRCDPISEHNRLYWYRQTLGQGPEFLTYFQNEAQLEKSRLLSDRFSAERPKGSFSTLEIQRTEQGDSAMYLCASSPRTGVYEQYFGPGTRLTVT.

This sequence joins TRBV11-3 and TRBJ2-7, with 12 positions matching TRBD1. Germline V gene lookup returns CDR1 SGHNT and CDR2 YENEEA. The CDR3 loop spans 15 amino acids. The trim removed 5 bases at V and 5 bases at J, leaving 7 bases unmatched. CDR3 sequence (DNA): TGTGCCAGCAGCCTGGGGGGACAGGGGGCCCACGAGCAGTACTTC. It codes for CASSLGGQGAHEQYF.

In DNA, the CDR3 is TGCGCCAGCAGCCCATGGACAGGGGCCACTGAAGCTTTCTTT. Its translation is CASSPWTGATEAFF. The chain carries TRBV5-1 and TRBJ1-1; 9 bases fit TRBD1. V shed 4 bases, J shed 4 bases, and the junction held 5 bases outside the gene matches. Germline V gene sequence: CDR1 SGHRS, CDR2 YFSETQ. This CDR3 spans 14 amino acids.

This chain joins TRBV18 and TRBJ1-1; D perhaps matches TRBD1 (6 bases). V was pared by 2 bases and J by 0 bases, with 7 bases between. The germline V gene has CDR1 KGHSH and CDR2 LQKENI. The CDR3 loop spans 14 amino acids. CDR3 nucleotide sequence: TGTGCCAGCTCACCAACAGGGCTGAACACTGAAGCTTTCTTT. It encodes CASSPTGLNTEAFF.

The CDR3 DNA sequence: TGTGCCAGCAGTATGAGCACGTCGCTCACAGATACGCAGTATTTT. Protein product: CASSMSTSLTDTQYF. This chain connects TRBV6-1 to TRBJ2-3; D gene unclear. V dropped 5 bases and J dropped 2 bases, with 14 bases sitting between them. CDR3 length: 15 amino acids. The V gene's germline CDR1 is MNHNS and CDR2 SASEGT.

This rearrangement joins TRBV28 to TRBJ2-2; 15 bases align to TRBD2. Germline V gene sequence: CDR1 MDHEN, CDR2 SYDVKM. V dropped 5 bases and J dropped 0; count of bases not matched to a gene: 16. The CDR3 sequence is 22 residues long. CDR3: CASSRTSGGVSLRSTNTGELFF. CDR3 sequence (DNA): TGTGCCAGCAGTCGGACTAGCGGGGGGGTTTCCTTACGATCGACGAACACCGGGGAGCTGTTTTTT.

This chain joins TRBV19 and TRBJ2-4; possibly TRBD1 for D (6 bases). Germline V gene lookup returns CDR1 LNHDA and CDR2 SQIVND (reference sequence). Trimming pared 3 bases from V and 8 bases from J, leaving 17 bases between. This CDR3 region has 15 residues. The CDR3 coding sequence is TGTGCCAGTAGTATTGGTACAGGGAGAATGGACATTCAGTACTTC. Residues: CASSIGTGRMDIQYF.

Points on this clone: Within the sample, other DNA sequences also encode this same CDR3. V usage is TRBV7-2 and J usage is TRBJ1-2; TRBD1 matches at 8 bases. Germline V gives CDR1 SGHTA, CDR2 FQGNSA. CDR3 length equals 15 residues. V lost 7 bases to trimming and J lost 0 bases; unmatched junction nucleotides: 7. CDR3 coding DNA: TGTGCCAGCACCGGACAGGGAACCGCTAACTATGGCTACACCTTC. Amino acids: CASTGQGTANYGYTF.

The table lists this clone with a count of one. CDR3 loop: CSVGTIGQGARFNSPLHF. For the CDR3, the DNA is TGCAGCGTTGGAACGATCGGACAGGGGGCTCGGTTTAATTCACCCCTCCACTTT. V usage is TRBV29-1 and J usage is TRBJ1-6, with 11 bases aligning to TRBD1. The trim removed 4 bases at V and 6 bases at J, leaving 14 bases unmatched. Per germline, CDR1 SQVTM and CDR2 ANQGSEA. CDR3 size: 18 residues.

The genes are TRBV11-2 and TRBJ2-3; 7 bases agree with TRBD2. This CDR3 is 18 amino acids long. Germline lookup yields CDR1 SGHAT and CDR2 FQNNGV. V was pared by 2 bases and J by 0 bases, with 11 bases of the junction left unmatched. CDR3 region: CASSLFLLLAKSTDTQYF. CDR3 DNA: TGTGCCAGCAGCTTATTTCTCTTACTAGCGAAAAGCACAGATACGCAGTATTTT.

The chain uses TRBV6-1 and TRBJ2-1; D is unresolved. V lost 6 bases to trimming and J lost 0 bases, with 12 bases between them. This CDR3 spans 15 amino acids. The germline V gene encodes CDR1 MNHNS and CDR2 SASEGT. The CDR3 is CASRVGLSSYNEQFF. CDR3 DNA sequence: TGTGCCAGCAGGGTGGGCCTAAGCTCCTACAATGAGCAGTTCTTC.